The present TCR beta chain was sequenced within a study of regulatory T cells in long-lasting Graves disease (dated by TCRdb to about 2021). Regarding the research as a whole: Antithyroid drugs had been taken for less than 3 months by newly diagnosed Graves' disease patients. Peripheral blood TCR sequencing and RNA sequencing compared persistent Graves' disease patients with newly diagnosed Graves' disease patients. The study was conducted in China and was registered as a clinical trial. A total of approximately 35 samples were covered by TCR sequencing, comprising roughly 13 persistent and roughly 20 newly diagnosed Graves' disease patients. Study-level results and caveats: Peripheral blood alone was examined, since thyroid tissue, which constituted the primary lesion, could not be accessed. Persistent patients shared more public clonotypes among themselves (over 2,500) than newly diagnosed patients did (more than 850). Persistent Graves' disease patients showed lower TCR Shannon entropy and fewer highly expanded clones than newly diagnosed patients, suggesting clonal expansion. The small sample size was acknowledged by the authors as a limitation that may reduce accuracy. Sequencing and analysis were limited to the TCR beta chain. Persistent disease showed preferential use of TRBV28, TRBJ1-2 and TRBJ2-5, whereas newly diagnosed disease favored TRBV20-1 and TRBJ2-1.

This clonotype was recorded many times. It has no known antigen specificity. No base quality information exists; no much larger clone differs at one position. The library came from multiplex PCR. The reads were generated on an Illumina HiSeq 4000. iRepertoire HTBI primers and Arm-PCR amplification of CDR3 regions were used to construct TCR beta libraries. Before sequencing, the PCR products underwent gel purification. Per the authors' processing: A total of some 65 TRBV and under 15 TRBJ segments were identified across samples and were used for gene usage analysis of CDR3 amino acid clonotypes. COPE and FqMerger were used to merge filtered high-quality paired reads into contigs. BLAST was used to align contigs to IMGT TRBV, TRBD and TRBJ reference genes, and CDR3 was defined according to IMGT. Any clonotype with a frequency above 0.1% was classified as a highly expanded clone. Repertoire diversity was measured by Shannon entropy, and V-J evenness by the Gini coefficient. Public clonotypes were defined as clonotypes shared by more than one individual. Using fastp trimming at Q25 and MiXCR clonotype assembly, TCRdb reanalyzed the public sequencing data and kept in-frame beta chains. For every CDR3 protein sequence, its rows merge into one entry that carries the most common genes and DNA. These V and J calls are TCRdb output, not the study's own analysis. A total of 300,000 to 400,000 distinct CDR3 sequences appear in this sample, 18% of them only once. The biggest ten clones account for about 36% of the sample.

Read against the paper, the sample's time point label means: newly diagnosed GD, antithyroid drugs for less than 3 months. For both TCR sequencing and RNA sequencing, RNA was extracted from PBMCs using TRIzol. Graves' disease was diagnosed according to American Thyroid Association guidelines. Patients for the study were recruited at an endocrinology department in Xi'an, China. Each patient gave around 9.2 milliliters of peripheral blood, collected in an EDTA anticoagulant tube. Ficoll Paque Plus density gradient separation was used to isolate PBMCs, and no further T cell sorting was done. An Agilent 2100 Bioanalyzer and agarose gel were used to check RNA quality, and a NanoDrop 2000 was used to measure RNA concentration. The V end loses 2 bases and the J end loses 7 bases, and a stretch of 14 bases separates them. Including cysteine and phenylalanine, the CDR3 has 15 amino acids. CDR3 DNA is the only sequence kept; it has 45 bases, read in frame from the first base. Based on the germline V gene (reference sequence), the CDR1 and CDR2 sequences are MNHEY and SMNVEV.

The chain links TRBV27 with TRBJ1-4, and the D gene may be TRBD1, 5 bases matching. The TCR originated in a female donor with Graves disease. This sample comprised peripheral blood mononuclear cells (PBMCs), obtained at new diagnosis, from a patient treated with antithyroid drugs. The nucleotide sequence reads TGTGCCAGCAGTTTAGAGGCACCGGGGGGTGAAAAACTGTTTTTT. Its translation is CASSLEAPGGEKLFF.